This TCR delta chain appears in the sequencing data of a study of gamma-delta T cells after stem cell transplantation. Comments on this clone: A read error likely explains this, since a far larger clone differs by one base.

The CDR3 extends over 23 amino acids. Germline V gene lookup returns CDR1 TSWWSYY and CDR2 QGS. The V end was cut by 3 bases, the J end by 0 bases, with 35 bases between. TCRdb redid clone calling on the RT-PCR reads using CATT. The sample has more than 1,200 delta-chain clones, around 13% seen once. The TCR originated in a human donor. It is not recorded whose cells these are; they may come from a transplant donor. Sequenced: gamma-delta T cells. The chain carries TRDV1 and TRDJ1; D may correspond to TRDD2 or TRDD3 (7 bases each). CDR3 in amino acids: CALGDPAFLRPGGPTPYTDKLIF. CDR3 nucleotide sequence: TGTGCTCTTGGGGACCCGGCCTTCCTTCGCCCTGGGGGGCCGACCCCGTACACCGATAAACTCATCTTT.